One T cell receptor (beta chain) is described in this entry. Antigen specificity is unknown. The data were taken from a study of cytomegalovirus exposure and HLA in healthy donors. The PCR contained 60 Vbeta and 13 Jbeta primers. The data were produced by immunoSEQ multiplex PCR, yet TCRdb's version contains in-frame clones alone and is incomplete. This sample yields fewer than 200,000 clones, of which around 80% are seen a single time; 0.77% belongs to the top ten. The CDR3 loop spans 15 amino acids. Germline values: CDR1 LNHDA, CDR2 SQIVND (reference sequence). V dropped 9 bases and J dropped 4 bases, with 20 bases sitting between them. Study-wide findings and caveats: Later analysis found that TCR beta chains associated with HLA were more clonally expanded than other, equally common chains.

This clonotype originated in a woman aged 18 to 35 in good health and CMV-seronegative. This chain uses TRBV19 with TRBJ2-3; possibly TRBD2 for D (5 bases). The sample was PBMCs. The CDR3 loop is CASPVVRGGADTQYF. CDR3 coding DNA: TGTGCCAGCCCAGTCGTCCGAGGAGGCGCAGATACGCAGTATTTT.